A selection of T cell receptor beta chains follows, all from one sample in a study of T-cell reconstitution after alpha-beta-depleted transplantation in children. TCRdb independently ran MiXCR on the PCR reads; one entry per CDR3 protein. Of hundreds of thousands of distinct CDR3 sequences in the sample, under 20% were seen once. Material: PBMCs, mostly from graft donor cells, obtained 360 days after TCRalphabeta/CD19-depleted stem cell transplant. The receptor set was obtained from a boy in the first two years of life who had a stem cell transplant for Wiskott-Aldrich syndrome, so the T cells may come from the graft donor. Both conserved end residues are part of each CDR3. A D gene is named only where the DNA matches it firmly.

>NA|TRBV20-1
CSAVSETQYF
>TRBD1|TRBV12-3/TRBV12-4
CASIRAAYRDSVNYEQYF
>TRBD2|TRBV20-1
CSARAKRGGLHTQYF
>NA|TRBV19
CASSMIGTSSYNEQFF
>NA|TRBV28
CASSFPNSPLHF
>NA|TRBV5-1
CASSQIVNGEKLFF
>TRBD2|TRBV6-1
CASSPGGAFQETQYF
>TRBD1|TRBV12-3/TRBV12-4
CAFTERDRERILLAGELFF
>TRBD2|TRBV6-5
CASSSLRGLGEQFF
>NA|TRBV3-1
CASSPYIDLGAPYEQYF
>NA|TRBV20-1
CSGSRDMNTEAFF
>NA|TRBV12-3/TRBV12-4
CASSLGGKGPQHF
>NA|TRBV20-1
CSATDRDPTGELFF
>NA|TRBV10-3
CAISEGQNTGELFF
>TRBD1|TRBV11-1
CASSSDREQFGDSSYNEQFF
>NA|TRBV21-1
CASSKVNLAEQPGELFF
>NA|TRBV24-1
CATSDSKLVVGELFF
>NA|TRBV2
CASSELVRETQYF
>NA|TRBV7-9
CASSLAGLNEQFF
>NA|TRBV5-1
CASSYGKTADTQYF
>TRBD1|TRBV5-6
CASSPSGTGDTGELFF
>NA|TRBV18
CASSPPDLDTQYF
>NA|TRBV6-5
CASSYSSLIDEKLFF
>NA|TRBV6-1
CASWGYGSPNTGELFF
>NA|TRBV5-1
CASSFYRPPQTQYF
>NA|TRBV7-9
CASSLGQNHEQYF
>NA|TRBV12-3/TRBV12-4
CASSKLSSSSTGELFF
>NA|TRBV18
CASSPPLAKNIQYF
>NA|TRBV4-3
CASSHDRSSYNEQFF
>NA|TRBV7-9
CASRSGTDTQYF
>NA|TRBV7-9
CASSQLEGQGRYEQYF
>NA|TRBV29-1
CSARLSYNEQFF
>NA|TRBV5-5
CASSQDTITGELFF
>TRBD2|TRBV5-1
CASSFGLAGGPTYEQYF
>NA|TRBV19
CASSFRQTREAFF